Listed here are 32 T cell receptor beta chains from one sample, sequenced in a study of cytomegalovirus exposure and HLA in healthy donors. Repertoires were generated with immunoSEQ multiplex PCR, while TCRdb's copy carries only in-frame clones and drops some. The sample carries about 140,000 clones, 70% to 90% recorded once. The specimen was PBMCs. The receptors here all came from a man aged 18 to 30 in good health and CMV-seronegative.

The V and J genes are TRBV27 and TRBJ2-1, with TRBD1 matching over 7 bases. The CDR3 is 13 residues long. Germline lookup yields CDR1 MNHEY and CDR2 SMNVEV (reference sequence). Trimming at V came to 1 base and at J to 12 bases, leaving 6 bases not matched to a gene. Here the CDR3 DNA reads TGTGCCAGCAGTTTATGGTCCCAGGGGGTGCAGTTCTTC. It is translated as CASSLWSQGVQFF.

The V gene is TRBV6-1, the J gene TRBJ2-7; perhaps TRBD1 as D (6 bases). Germline CDR1 is MNHNS and CDR2 is SASEGT. CDR3 size: 14 residues. The ends were cut back, 5 bases at V and 3 bases at J, with 14 bases in the middle. CDR3 coding DNA: TGTGCCAGCAGTTATTCCTCAGGGGTCTACGAGCAGTACTTC. Its translation is CASSYSSGVYEQYF.

This rearrangement joins TRBV7-2 to TRBJ2-3, with 8 bases fitting TRBD2. Germline CDR1 and CDR2: SGHTA and FQGNSA. V shed 5 bases, J shed 2 bases, and the junction held 6 bases outside the gene matches. CDR3 length: 15 residues. In DNA form, the CDR3 reads TGTGCCAGCAGCCCGGGGCGGGGGGCCACAGATACGCAGTATTTT. It yields the protein CASSPGRGATDTQYF. Drawing the rest from reference TRBV7-2 and TRBJ2-3, the complete variable domain is GAGVSQSPSNKVTEKGKDVELRCDPISGHTALYWYRQSLGQGLEFLIYFQGNSAPDKSGLPSDRFSAERTGGSVSTLTIQRTQQEDSAVYLCASSPGRGATDTQYFGPGTRLTVL.

The chain recombines TRBV13 with TRBJ2-1; 13 bases match TRBD2. Germline CDR1 and CDR2: PRHDT and FYEKMQ (reference sequence). The CDR3 spans 17 residues. Trimming at V came to 2 bases and at J to 8 bases, leaving 9 bases not matched to a gene. CDR3 nucleotides: TGTGCCAGCAGCTTACCGTTGACTAGCGGGAGGTTCCATGAGCAGTTCTTC. It yields the protein CASSLPLTSGRFHEQFF.

J is TRBJ2-4 and V is TRBV30; the D gene is possibly TRBD1 (6 bases). V was trimmed by 2 bases and J by 7 bases, leaving 18 bases between them. Per germline, CDR1 GTSNPN and CDR2 SVGIG (reference sequence). The CDR3 is 15 residues long. CDR3 coding DNA: TGTGCCTGGAGTACAGGGACCAGCCAAGGTAACATTCAGTACTTC. Residues: CAWSTGTSQGNIQYF.

This clone was found a few times. The chain has TRBV18 and TRBJ1-5, with unresolved D. V lost 4 bases and J lost 10, with 11 bases in between. Germline loops: CDR1 KGHSH, CDR2 LQKENI. This CDR3 is built from 12 residues. In DNA, the CDR3 is TGTGCCAGCTCACGAGTACAGCCTCCCCAGCATTTT. It specifies CASSRVQPPQHF.

V and J are TRBV27 and TRBJ2-3, with 10 bases that match TRBD2. V was pared by 3 bases and J by 2 bases, with 5 bases of the junction left unmatched. This CDR3 has 16 residues. Germline lookup yields CDR1 MNHEY and CDR2 SMNVEV (reference sequence). CDR3 sequence: CASSFIAGGFTDTQYF. The CDR3 bases are TGTGCCAGCAGTTTTATAGCGGGGGGCTTCACAGATACGCAGTATTTT.

This rearrangement joins TRBV2 to TRBJ2-3; 9 bases are a match to TRBD1. Germline assignment: CDR1 SNHLY and CDR2 FYNNEI. With V trimmed by 9 bases and J by 3 bases, 4 bases remained unmatched. The CDR3 spans 13 residues. The CDR3 DNA follows: TGTGCCAGGACAGGGGGGTCGACAGATACGCAGTATTTT. The encoded protein is CARTGGSTDTQYF. Full variable domain (rest looked up from reference TRBV2 and TRBJ2-3): EPEVTQTPSHQVTQMGQEVILRCVPISNHLYFYWYRQILGQKVEFLVSFYNNEISEKSEIFDDQFSVERPDGSNFTLKIRSTKLEDSAMYFCARTGGSTDTQYFGPGTRLTVL.

The CDR3 DNA follows: TGTGCCAGCAGCTTGGGTGGGGGAGGCTACGAGCAGTACTTC. Its translation is CASSLGGGGYEQYF. This sequence joins TRBV5-6 and TRBJ2-7, with D perhaps TRBD2 (6 bases). Trimming removed 0 bases at V and 3 bases at J, with 10 bases between. This CDR3 contains 14 residues. The germline V gene has CDR1 SGHDT and CDR2 YYEEEE.

The chain joins TRBV7-9 to TRBJ1-4, with 7 bases fitting TRBD1. The ends lost 5 bases at V and 8 bases at J; junction bases unmatched: 11. The CDR3 sequence is 15 residues long. CDR1 and CDR2 (germline): SEHNR, FQNEAQ (reference sequence). The CDR3 DNA reads TGTGCCAGCAGCCCGCGACAGGGACTTGGGGAAAAACTGTTTTTT. Encoded protein: CASSPRQGLGEKLFF.

The V gene is TRBV9, the J gene TRBJ1-6, with D uncertain. V was trimmed by 4 bases and J by 6 bases, leaving 11 bases between them. The germline gives CDR1 SGDLS, CDR2 YYNGEE. The CDR3 runs to 14 residues. CDR3 in DNA: TGTGCCAGCAGCCGAGACACCCGTAATTCACCCCTCCACTTT. This gives the protein CASSRDTRNSPLHF.

The J gene is TRBJ2-1, the V gene TRBV6-5; 7 bases align to TRBD2. This CDR3 is built from 15 residues. V was pared by 7 bases and J by 6 bases, with 12 bases of the junction left unmatched. From germline, CDR1 is MNHEY and CDR2 SVGAGI. CDR3 coding DNA: TGTGCCAGCAAACGTTGGGGCGGGAGTGGCAATGAGCAGTTCTTC. It yields the protein CASKRWGGSGNEQFF.

V and J are TRBV12-5 and TRBJ1-5; no clear D gene. Per the germline V gene, CDR1 is LGHNT and CDR2 is FRNRAP. The V and J ends lost 3 bases and 7 bases respectively, with 4 bases between them. The CDR3 runs 11 residues. CDR3: CASGFIQPQHF. The CDR3 DNA reads TGTGCTAGTGGTTTTATCCAGCCCCAGCATTTT. Supplemented by reference TRBV12-5 and TRBJ1-5, the full variable domain reads DARVTQTPRHKVTEMGQEVTMRCQPILGHNTVFWYRQTMMQGLELLAYFRNRAPLDDSGMPKDRFSAEMPDATLATLKIQPSEPRDSAVYFCASGFIQPQHFGDGTRLSIL.

The chain joins TRBV2 to TRBJ2-1; 7 bases fit TRBD2. CDR1 SNHLY and CDR2 FYNNEI come from the germline V gene. There are 16 residues in the CDR3. J gave up 2 bases and V 4 bases, and 8 bases lay outside the gene matches. CDR3 in amino acids: CASSGPREPPYNEQFF. Written as DNA, the CDR3 is TGTGCCAGCAGTGGTCCGCGGGAGCCCCCCTACAATGAGCAGTTCTTC. The whole variable domain, filled in from reference TRBV2 and TRBJ2-1, reads EPEVTQTPSHQVTQMGQEVILRCVPISNHLYFYWYRQILGQKVEFLVSFYNNEISEKSEIFDDQFSVERPDGSNFTLKIRSTKLEDSAMYFCASSGPREPPYNEQFFGPGTRLTVL.

The chain couples TRBV2 to TRBJ2-7; TRBD1 aligns across 9 bases. In germline, CDR1 is SNHLY, CDR2 FYNNEI. The CDR3 length is 14 residues. The V and J ends lost 6 bases and 3 bases, in that order; junction bases with no gene match: 6. The CDR3 sequence: CASRSGTGNYEQYF. The CDR3 nucleotides are TGTGCCAGCAGATCCGGGACAGGGAACTACGAGCAGTACTTC.

The CDR3 sequence: CASSSTGSGNQPQHF. Written as DNA, the CDR3 is TGTGCCAGCAGTTCGACAGGGTCGGGTAATCAGCCCCAGCATTTT. The chain links TRBV28 to TRBJ1-5; 7 bases line up with TRBD1. J gave up 4 bases and V 4 bases, and 7 bases lay outside the gene matches. CDR1 MDHEN and CDR2 SYDVKM come from the germline V gene. This CDR3 region has 15 residues.

The CDR3 region is CASSPDMNTEAFF. The CDR3 nucleotides read TGTGCCAGCTCACCAGACATGAACACTGAAGCTTTCTTT. V is TRBV18 and J is TRBJ1-1; the D is unclear. This CDR3 is built from 13 residues. The germline V and J ends were trimmed by 2 bases and 0 bases, with 4 bases remaining between them. CDR1 and CDR2 (germline): KGHSH, LQKENI. The entire variable domain, with the rest obtained from reference TRBV18 and TRBJ1-1, is as follows: NAGVMQNPRHLVRRRGQEARLRCSPMKGHSHVYWYRQLPEEGLKFMVYLQKENIIDESGMPKERFSAEFPKEGPSILRIQQVVRGDSAAYFCASSPDMNTEAFFGQGTRLTVV.

J is TRBJ2-7 and V is TRBV7-2; 10 bases map to TRBD1. There are 14 residues in the CDR3. The J segment lost 4 bases and the V segment lost 4 bases, leaving 4 bases of the junction unmatched. The germline gives CDR1 SGHTA, CDR2 FQGNSA. The chain's CDR3 is CASSWAGQGYEQYF. The CDR3 DNA follows: TGTGCCAGCAGCTGGGCGGGACAGGGGTACGAGCAGTACTTC.

The chain carries TRBV27 and TRBJ2-3, with D possibly TRBD2 on 5 matching bases. This CDR3 contains 12 residues. Trimming cost V 8 bases and J 4 bases, with 10 bases left between them. Germline CDR1 is MNHEY and CDR2 is SMNVEV (reference sequence). CDR3 region: CASAGGPDTQYF. The CDR3 nucleotides read TGTGCCAGCGCGGGCGGACCAGATACGCAGTATTTT.

This clone was counted only a few times. The gene calls are TRBV4-1 and TRBJ2-7; tentative D call: TRBD2 (6 bases). Trimming left V 4 bases short and J 5 bases short, with 12 bases between. CDR1 and CDR2 from the germline V gene are MGHRA and YSYEKL. The CDR3 consists of 13 residues. Written as DNA, the CDR3 is TGCGCCAGCAGCCGGGGACTCCCCCACGAGCAGTACTTC. Amino acid sequence: CASSRGLPHEQYF.

The V and J genes are TRBV29-1 and TRBJ2-5; 13 bases are shared with TRBD2. Germline-derived CDR1 and CDR2 are SQVTM and ANQGSEA. This CDR3 has 14 amino acids. The V and J ends lost 8 bases and 4 bases, in that order; junction bases with no gene match: 7. CDR3 sequence reads: CSTNGLAGVETQYF. CDR3 in DNA: TGCAGCACAAACGGACTAGCGGGAGTAGAGACCCAGTACTTC.

The chain carries TRBV5-1 and TRBJ2-7; 10 bases match TRBD1. This CDR3 region has 15 residues. V was pared by 6 bases and J by 5 bases, with 11 bases of the junction left unmatched. CDR1 is SGHRS and CDR2 is YFSETQ in the germline V gene. CDR3 sequence (DNA): TGCGCCAGCAACGCCGGGACAGGGGATTTGCACGAGCAGTACTTC. Translating it yields CASNAGTGDLHEQYF. The full variable domain, in which reference TRBV5-1 and TRBJ2-7 provide the parts outside the CDR3, is KAGVTQTPRYLIKTRGQQVTLSCSPISGHRSVSWYQQTPGQGLQFLFEYFSETQRNKGNFPGRFSGRQFSNSRSEMNVSTLELGDSALYLCASNAGTGDLHEQYFGPGTRLTVT.

This chain uses TRBV5-1 with TRBJ2-7; the D is unclear. CDR3 length: 14 amino acids. V lost 2 bases and J 4 bases, leaving 13 bases between the germline ends. Germline loops: CDR1 SGHRS, CDR2 YFSETQ. Here the CDR3 reads CASSLHAEIYEQYF. The CDR3 nucleotides are TGCGCCAGCAGCTTACACGCGGAAATATACGAGCAGTACTTC.

The chain carries TRBV6-1 and TRBJ2-7, with a tentative D call TRBD1 (6 bases). Between the trimmed V and J ends, which lost 6 bases and 5 bases, there was a span of 14 bases. Germline values: CDR1 MNHNS, CDR2 SASEGT. The CDR3 contains 13 residues. CDR3 sequence reads: CASRITGYHEQYF. Written as DNA, the CDR3 is TGTGCCAGCAGGATAACAGGGTACCACGAGCAGTACTTC.

The chain combines TRBV5-1 with TRBJ2-7; D is perhaps TRBD2 (6 bases). V was clipped by 6 bases and J by 4 bases, with 17 bases between them. CDR1 and CDR2 (germline): SGHRS, YFSETQ. The CDR3 loop spans 14 amino acids. The CDR3 nucleotides read TGCGCCAGCAATCCTTTGTCGGGAGTTTACGAGCAGTACTTC. Residues: CASNPLSGVYEQYF.

In its sample, this clone was seen a few times. CDR3 bases: TGTGCCAGCAGCCGAAGAGGGGGCACTGAAGCTTTCTTT. Protein sequence: CASSRRGGTEAFF. The chain recombines TRBV11-3 with TRBJ1-1; possible D gene TRBD1, 6 bases. CDR3 length: 13 amino acids. Between the trimmed V and J ends, which lost 5 bases and 4 bases, there was a span of 11 bases. In germline, CDR1 is SGHNT, CDR2 YENEEA.

The chain joins TRBV16 to TRBJ1-2; D not certain. Germline CDR1 reads KGHSY; CDR2 reads FQNENV. This CDR3 has 15 residues. V lost 4 bases to trimming and J lost 4 bases, with 16 bases between them. The CDR3 sequence: CASSPSGDHIYGYTF. DNA of the CDR3: TGTGCCAGCAGCCCCTCCGGAGATCACATCTATGGCTACACCTTC.

This clone was detected once. CDR3: CASSTTSSGVPETQYF. CDR3 bases: TGTGCCAGCAGTACGACTAGCTCTGGGGTCCCAGAGACCCAGTACTTC. The genes are TRBV27 and TRBJ2-5, with 7 positions matching TRBD2. The CDR3 has 16 amino acids. With 5 bases clipped from V and 4 bases from J, the junction kept 13 bases outside the gene matches. Germline V gives CDR1 MNHEY, CDR2 SMNVEV (reference sequence).

The chain is built from TRBV4-3 and TRBJ2-1; 12 positions agree with TRBD2. This CDR3 is built from 18 residues. Germline CDR1 and CDR2: LGHNA and YSLEER. V shed 0 bases and J 7 bases; nucleotides not matched to a gene: 10. CDR3 in DNA: TGCGCCAGCAGCCAAGATAGTCTAGCGGGAGGGGGGGTAAATGAGCAGTTCTTC. Amino acid sequence: CASSQDSLAGGGVNEQFF.

V and J are TRBV27 and TRBJ2-1; 10 nucleotides align to TRBD1. The CDR3 runs 15 residues. The V gene end was trimmed by 5 bases and the J gene end by 8 bases; junction bases not matched to a gene: 9. Germline V CDR1 and CDR2: MNHEY, SMNVEV (reference sequence). In nucleotides, the CDR3 is TGTGCCAGCAGTAGACAGGGGGCGAAGTCCCATGAGCAGTTCTTC. Encoded protein: CASSRQGAKSHEQFF.

Sample share makes this clone medium-sized (0.01 to 0.1%). V is TRBV6-4 and J is TRBJ2-6; possibly TRBD1 for D (6 bases). Trimming stripped 3 bases from V and 0 bases from J, with 6 bases between. In germline, CDR1 is MRHNA, CDR2 SNTAGT. The CDR3 extends over 15 amino acids. The CDR3: CASSEDSSGANVLTF. In DNA, the CDR3 is TGTGCCAGCAGTGAGGACAGCTCTGGGGCCAACGTCCTGACTTTC.

This sequence joins TRBV20-1 and TRBJ2-7; tentatively, D is TRBD2 (6 bases). V was pared by 8 bases and J by 3 bases, with 11 bases between. This CDR3 comprises 11 residues. Germline lookup yields CDR1 DFQATT and CDR2 SNEGSKA (reference sequence). CDR3 sequence: CSSHGGYEQYF. The CDR3 DNA reads as TGCAGTTCCCACGGGGGCTACGAGCAGTACTTC.